A single sample gave rise to the 4 T cell receptor beta chains below, sequenced in a study of shared clonotypes between healthy human individuals (dated by TCRdb to the early 2020s). CD8 naive samples consisted of CD45RO-negative cells that were positively selected for CCR7, yielding a CD45RA+CCR7+ population without TemRA cells. The library was obtained by the immunoSEQ multiplex PCR assay. In its TCRdb copy, this immuneACCESS table keeps in-frame sequences only and misses some clones. Where compared with another copy, unresolved V genes explain less than half of these, and the others have no known cause. The sample table holds some 2.1 million clones, of which over 85% were seen once. The ten largest clones capture around 1.8% of the sample. The sample comprised naive CD8+ T cells from PBMCs. This specimen's cell subset or site label, per the study, means: CD45RA+CCR7+. The receptors come from a man younger than 30 in good health. Some clones in this sample may be carry-over from other donors' samples.

V gene TRBV11-3 combines with J gene TRBJ2-2, with D possibly matching TRBD2 (6 bases). V lost 4 bases, J lost 3 bases, and 15 bases lay in between. Per the germline V gene, CDR1 is SGHNT and CDR2 is YENEEA. The CDR3 is made up of 16 amino acids. The CDR3: CASSSPAWGDTGELFF. The CDR3 DNA reads as TGTGCCAGCAGCTCCCCTGCTTGGGGGGACACCGGGGAGCTGTTTTTT. The full variable domain, rest sourced from reference TRBV11-3 and TRBJ2-2, is EAGVVQSPRYKIIEKKQPVAFWCNPISGHNTLYWYLQNLGQGPELLIRYENEEAVDDSQLPKDRFSAERLKGVDSTLKIQPAELGDSAVYLCASSSPAWGDTGELFFGEGSRLTVL.

The chain has TRBV7-8 and TRBJ1-5; 7 bases agree with TRBD1. The CDR3 runs to 17 residues. CDR1 is SGHVS and CDR2 is FQNEAQ in the germline V gene. Trimming cost V 5 bases and J 7 bases; bases outside gene matches: 17. CDR3 sequence reads: CASSRDSRVVFYQPQHF. In DNA, the CDR3 is TGTGCCAGCAGCCGGGACAGCCGGGTAGTATTTTACCAGCCCCAGCATTTT.

J is TRBJ2-5 and V is TRBV27, with TRBD2 matching 7 bases. The CDR3 extends over 15 amino acids. V was clipped by 5 bases and J by 4 bases; unmatched bases: 10. CDR1 is MNHEY, CDR2 SMNVEV, per germline (reference sequence). DNA of the CDR3: TGTGCCAGCAGTCCTTCCCCGGGGAGGGCAGAGACCCAGTACTTC. This sequence encodes CASSPSPGRAETQYF.

This CDR3 is CASSYGSGPFSYEQYF. The DNA for the CDR3 is TGCGCCAGCAGTTATGGTAGCGGTCCGTTCTCCTACGAGCAGTACTTC. V usage is TRBV10-2 and J usage is TRBJ2-7; possible D gene TRBD2, 6 bases. The CDR3 is 16 amino acids. The V gene's germline CDR1 is WSHSY and CDR2 SAAADI. The V end lost 5 bases, the J end lost 0 bases, and 17 bases lay between the germline ends.